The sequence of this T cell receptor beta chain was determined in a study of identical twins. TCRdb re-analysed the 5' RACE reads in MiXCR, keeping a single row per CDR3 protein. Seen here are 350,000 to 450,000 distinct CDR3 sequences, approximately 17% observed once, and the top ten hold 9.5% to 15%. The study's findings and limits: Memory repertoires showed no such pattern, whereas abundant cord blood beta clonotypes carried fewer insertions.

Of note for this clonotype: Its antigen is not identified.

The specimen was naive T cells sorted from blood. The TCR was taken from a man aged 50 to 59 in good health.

The CDR3 loop reads CASSLDFLSSYNEQFF. The DNA for the CDR3 is TGCGCCAGCAGCTTGGATTTCTTAAGCTCCTACAATGAGCAGTTCTTC. The chain couples TRBV5-1 to TRBJ2-1; D gene ambiguous. The germline gives CDR1 SGHRS, CDR2 YFSETQ. This CDR3 comprises 16 residues. V lost 0 bases and J 0 bases, leaving 10 bases between the germline ends. Based on the CDR3 plus reference TRBV5-1 and TRBJ2-1, the full variable domain is KAGVTQTPRYLIKTRGQQVTLSCSPISGHRSVSWYQQTPGQGLQFLFEYFSETQRNKGNFPGRFSGRQFSNSRSEMNVSTLELGDSALYLCASSLDFLSSYNEQFFGPGTRLTVL.